The rows below give T cell receptor beta chains drawn from one sample of a study of control samples from healthy donors and cancer patients. Sequencing used immunoSEQ multiplex PCR; TCRdb keeps in-frame clones, though not all of them. The sample lists about 58,000 clones; around 87% were seen once. The specimen sequenced was PBMCs. These receptors were collected from a woman aged 60 to 75 with lung cancer. The CDR3 runs from the conserved cysteine through the conserved F or W. A D gene is named only where the DNA matches it firmly. The size entry is marked missing in some rows and otherwise reads once, few, many or a size class.

V gene	D gene	J gene	clone size	CDR3 DNA	CDR3 protein
TRBV2	TRBD1	TRBJ1-6	NA	TGTGCCAGCAGTGGGGGGACAGGGAATTATTCACCCCTCCACTTT	CASSGGTGNYSPLHF
TRBV18	NA	TRBJ1-3	NA	TGTGCCAGCTCACTTACGAGGCGCGTAGACTCTGGAAACACCATATATTTT	CASSLTRRVDSGNTIYF
TRBV18	TRBD1	TRBJ2-7	medium-sized	TGTGCCAGCTCACCATTGGGACAGGGGGACGAGCAGTACTTC	CASSPLGQGDEQYF
TRBV2	TRBD2	TRBJ2-7	few	TGTGCCAGCACCATAGCGGGGGGTTACGAGCAGTACTTC	CASTIAGGYEQYF
TRBV7-9	TRBD1	TRBJ2-7	medium-sized	TGTGCCAGCAGCTTAGAATGGGACAGACCCTACGAGCAGTACTTC	CASSLEWDRPYEQYF
TRBV25-1	TRBD1	TRBJ2-7	NA	TGTGCCAGCAGACGGACAGGGGGCCCCTTTAGGTACGAGCAGTACTTC	CASRRTGGPFRYEQYF
TRBV5-5	NA	TRBJ2-7	NA	TGTGCCAGCAGCGCGTGGGACGGCTACGAGCAGTACTTC	CASSAWDGYEQYF
TRBV3-1/TRBV3-2	NA	TRBJ1-1	NA	TGTGCCAGCACCAAAGGAGGACAGTTACTAAACACTGAAGCTTTCTTT	CASTKGGQLLNTEAFF
TRBV7-9	TRBD1	TRBJ2-2	once	TGTGCCAGCAGCCGAACCGGGACAGGGGGGACCGGGGAGCTGTTTTTT	CASSRTGTGGTGELFF
TRBV27	TRBD1	TRBJ1-2	NA	TGTGCCAGCAGTTCTCCGGGACAGGGACGGACGGGCTACACCTTC	CASSSPGQGRTGYTF
TRBV24-1	TRBD1	TRBJ1-1	NA	TGTGCCACCAGGGGGACAGGGAAAAGGGTGACTGAAGCTTTCTTT	CATRGTGKRVTEAFF
TRBV7-9	NA	TRBJ2-3	medium-sized	TGTGCCAGCAGCGAGAGTGGTGCAGATACGCAGTATTTT	CASSESGADTQYF
TRBV14	NA	TRBJ2-4	NA	TGTGCCAGCAGCCAAGATACGGGGGCGCGAGCCAAAAACATTCAGTACTTC	CASSQDTGARAKNIQYF
TRBV15	NA	TRBJ2-3	NA	TGTGCCACCAGCAGACAGCGGAAGCTAGATACGCAGTATTTT	CATSRQRKLDTQYF
TRBV4-2	NA	TRBJ1-1	NA	TGTGCCAGCAGCCCCCCTCCAGGGTCGGTGACTCAGGACACTGAAGCTTTCTTT	CASSPPPGSVTQDTEAFF
TRBV24-1	TRBD1	TRBJ2-2	NA	TGTGCCACCAGTGGTGGACAGGGTAACACCGGGGAGCTGTTTTTT	CATSGGQGNTGELFF
TRBV5-1	NA	TRBJ2-7	NA	TGCGCCAGCGGGACAAACGGGGGCGAGCAGTACTTC	CASGTNGGEQYF
TRBV5-1	NA	TRBJ2-7	NA	TGCGCCAGCAGCCCGTGGGGCGTGGGGGATTACGAGCAGTACTTC	CASSPWGVGDYEQYF
TRBV2	NA	TRBJ1-5	NA	TGTGCCAGCAGTGAACAGGGTGGAAATCAGCCCCAGCATTTT	CASSEQGGNQPQHF
TRBV4-1	NA	TRBJ1-1	NA	TGCGCCGCGAAGGGGAACACTGAAGCTTTCTTT	CAAKGNTEAFF
TRBV7-6	NA	TRBJ2-1	NA	TGTGCCAGCAGCTTAGAGGGTCTTTCCTACAATGAGCAGTTCTTC	CASSLEGLSYNEQFF
TRBV18	TRBD1	TRBJ1-4	NA	TGTGCCAGCTCACCATCTAGGACAGGGGAAGATGCAACTAATGAAAAACTGTTTTTT	CASSPSRTGEDATNEKLFF
TRBV15	NA	TRBJ1-4	NA	TGTGCCACCAGCAGAGCTGCAACTAATGAAAAACTGTTTTTT	CATSRAATNEKLFF
TRBV6-2/TRBV6-3	NA	TRBJ2-7	NA	TGTGCCAGCAGTTACTTTGGGACCGACGAGCAGTACTTC	CASSYFGTDEQYF
TRBV18	TRBD1	TRBJ2-1	NA	TGTGCCAGCTCAAAAGGACAGGGGGCTGGCAATGAGCAGTTCTTC	CASSKGQGAGNEQFF
TRBV11-2	NA	TRBJ2-3	once	TGTGCCAGCAGCTTAGGTGTCCTGTCTAGCACAGATACGCAGTATTTT	CASSLGVLSSTDTQYF
TRBV12-3/TRBV12-4	NA	TRBJ1-1	NA	TGTGCCAGCACCATCATGGGAGGGACTGAAGCTTTCTTT	CASTIMGGTEAFF
TRBV10-1	NA	TRBJ1-2	NA	TGCGCCAGCAGTCCCCGGGGACCATATGGCTACACCTTC	CASSPRGPYGYTF
TRBV9	NA	TRBJ1-1	NA	TGTGCCAGCAGCGGTTCCGGGGCACGAGGGGGTGAAGCTTTCTTT	CASSGSGARGGEAFF
TRBV5-6	TRBD2	TRBJ2-2	NA	TGTGCCAGCAGCTTGGGTTCTAGCGGGGGAAACACCGGGGAGCTGTTTTTT	CASSLGSSGGNTGELFF
TRBV5-5	NA	TRBJ1-4	NA	TGTGCCAGCAGCTTGGCCACTGGGACCTTTGGGAGGAAACTGTTTTTT	CASSLATGTFGRKLFF
TRBV6-5	NA	TRBJ1-1	NA	TGTGCCAGCAGCCTATATCCAATTCGGAACACTGAAGCTTTCTTT	CASSLYPIRNTEAFF
TRBV18	TRBD1	TRBJ1-6	NA	TGTGCCAGCTCACCCGGGACAGGGGATAATTCACCCCTCCACTTT	CASSPGTGDNSPLHF
TRBV12-5	NA	TRBJ2-1	once	TGTGCTAGTGGTTTATCCGGAGATTACAATGAGCAGTTCTTC	CASGLSGDYNEQFF
TRBV5-1	NA	TRBJ1-1	NA	TGCGCCAGCAGCTTGTTTGGGCAGCTTGACACTGAAGCTTTCTTT	CASSLFGQLDTEAFF
TRBV6-1	NA	TRBJ2-7	NA	TGTGCCAGCAGTGAAGTAACTCGGGCCACCACCTCCTACGAGCAGTACTTC	CASSEVTRATTSYEQYF
TRBV12-3/TRBV12-4	NA	TRBJ2-1	few	TGTGCCAGCAGTTTGGGAGACCTGAGTGAGCAGTTCTTC	CASSLGDLSEQFF
TRBV5-6	NA	TRBJ2-3	NA	TGTGCCAGCAGCTACGGAACCGTCACAGATACGCAGTATTTT	CASSYGTVTDTQYF
TRBV7-7	NA	TRBJ2-1	NA	TGTGCTAGCAGCTTGTCGGGGTACCAAGGGGGTGAGCAGTTCTTC	CASSLSGYQGGEQFF
TRBV5-1	NA	TRBJ1-1	NA	TGCGCCAGCAGCTTCCTCGATCATACCACTGAAGCTTTCTTT	CASSFLDHTTEAFF
TRBV2	TRBD1	TRBJ1-5	NA	TGTGCCAGCAGCCTACAGGGGCTCAATCAGCCCCAGCATTTT	CASSLQGLNQPQHF
TRBV11-2	NA	TRBJ1-5	NA	TGTGCCAGCAGTCCAAGTCTGGGACAGCCCCAGCATTTT	CASSPSLGQPQHF
TRBV11-2	TRBD2	TRBJ2-1	NA	TGTGCCAGCAGCCGAGCGGGGGACTCCTACAATGAGCAGTTCTTC	CASSRAGDSYNEQFF
TRBV3-1/TRBV3-2	TRBD1	TRBJ1-2	NA	TGTGCCAGCAGCCCCCAAGCCAGGACAGGTGTCTATGGCTACACCTTC	CASSPQARTGVYGYTF
TRBV5-8	NA	TRBJ1-5	many	TGTGCCAGCAGCGCGCAGGGGTATTCAGAGCAGCCCCAGCATTTT	CASSAQGYSEQPQHF
TRBV5-1	TRBD2	TRBJ2-1	NA	TGCGCCAGCAGCTTCGGCGGGGGGTCTTCCAATGAGCAGTTCTTC	CASSFGGGSSNEQFF
TRBV6-5	TRBD1	TRBJ1-2	NA	TGTGCCAGCAGGGGACAGGCTGGAGGCTACACCTTC	CASRGQAGGYTF
TRBV12-5	TRBD2	TRBJ2-5	NA	TGTGCTAGTGGTTCCTTACTAGCGGGGGGGCAGGAGACCCAGTACTTC	CASGSLLAGGQETQYF
TRBV11-2	TRBD2	TRBJ2-5	NA	TGTGCCAGCAGTGTCGCCGGGGGGGGAGAGACCCAGTACTTC	CASSVAGGGETQYF
TRBV19	TRBD2	TRBJ2-1	NA	TGTGCCAGTAGACTAGCGGGTAGCTCCTACAATGAGCAGTTCTTC	CASRLAGSSYNEQFF
TRBV29-1	NA	TRBJ2-1	NA	TGCAGCGTTGTCCGGGACTCAAACTACAATGAGCAGTTCTTC	CSVVRDSNYNEQFF
TRBV6-2/TRBV6-3	TRBD2	TRBJ2-3	NA	TGTGCCAGCAGTTATCCCTTGACGGGGGGATACACAGATACGCAGTATTTT	CASSYPLTGGYTDTQYF
TRBV27	TRBD1	TRBJ1-4	NA	TGTGCCAGCAGTTACAGGGGGGGTGAAAAACTGTTTTTT	CASSYRGGEKLFF
TRBV2	TRBD1	TRBJ1-5	NA	TGTGCCAGCAGTATCAGGGGGAGCAATCAGCCCCAGCATTTT	CASSIRGSNQPQHF